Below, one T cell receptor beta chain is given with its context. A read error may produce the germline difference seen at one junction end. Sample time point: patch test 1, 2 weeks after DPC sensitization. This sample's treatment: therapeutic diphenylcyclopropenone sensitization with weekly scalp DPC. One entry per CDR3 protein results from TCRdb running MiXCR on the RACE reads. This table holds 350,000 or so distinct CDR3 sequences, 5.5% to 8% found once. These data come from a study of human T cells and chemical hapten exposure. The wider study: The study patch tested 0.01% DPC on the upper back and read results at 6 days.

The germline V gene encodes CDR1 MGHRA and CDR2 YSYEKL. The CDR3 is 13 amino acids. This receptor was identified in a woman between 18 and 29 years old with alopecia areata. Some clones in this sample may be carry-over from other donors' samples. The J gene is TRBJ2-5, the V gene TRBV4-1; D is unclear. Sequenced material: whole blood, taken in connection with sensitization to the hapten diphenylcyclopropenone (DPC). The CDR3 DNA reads TGCGCCAGAAGCCGATTGGAGTCGGAGACCCAGTACTTC. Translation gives CARSRLESETQYF.